Following are 12 T cell receptor beta chains from one sample sequenced in a study of control samples from healthy donors and cancer patients. Assay used: immunoSEQ multiplex PCR; TCRdb lists only in-frame clones, some missing. The data hold roughly 99,000 clones, with 82% observed a single time. Sequences were obtained from blood. The receptor set was obtained from a man aged 55 to 70 in good health.

V and J are TRBV12-3 or TRBV12-4 and TRBJ1-5; D unclear. The germline V and J ends were trimmed by 1 base and 6 bases, with 7 bases remaining between them. This CDR3 region has 13 residues. CDR3 in DNA: TGTGCCAGCAGTTTAGTCGCGGCTCAGCCCCAGCATTTT. Protein sequence: CASSLVAAQPQHF.

The V call is TRBV7-9, the J call TRBJ1-4, with 7 bases lining up with TRBD1. Germline V lookup: CDR1 SEHNR, CDR2 FQNEAQ (reference sequence). With 2 bases clipped from V and 6 bases from J, the junction kept 12 bases outside the gene matches. The CDR3 is 17 amino acids. The CDR3 coding sequence is TGTGCCAGCAGCTTACGACAGGGAGGGGTCCCGGATGAAAAACTGTTTTTT. This gives the protein CASSLRQGGVPDEKLFF.

This chain links TRBV7-2 with TRBJ2-7, with D hard to call. The V end was cut by 0 bases, the J end by 3 bases, with 6 bases between. Per germline, CDR1 SGHTA and CDR2 FQGNSA. The CDR3 loop spans 13 amino acids. The CDR3 loop is CASSLAMFYEQYF. CDR3 nucleotide sequence: TGTGCCAGCAGCTTAGCGATGTTCTACGAGCAGTACTTC.

This chain joins TRBV6-4 and TRBJ1-2; maybe TRBD1 (6 bases). V shed 11 bases and J shed 4 bases, with 20 bases lying between them. Germline V lookup: CDR1 MRHNA, CDR2 SNTAGT. This CDR3 comprises 14 residues. Here the CDR3 reads CAGPGHNFGYGYTF. The DNA of the CDR3 is TGTGCCGGACCGGGACATAATTTCGGCTATGGCTACACCTTC.

The rearrangement joins TRBV7-8 to TRBJ1-5; 8 bases are a match to TRBD1. This CDR3 comprises 14 residues. Trimming at V came to 6 bases and at J to 5 bases, leaving 6 bases not matched to a gene. In germline, CDR1 is SGHVS, CDR2 FQNEAQ. The DNA for the CDR3 is TGTGCCAGCAGGGTTGGGACAGGCGATCAGCCCCAGCATTTT. It specifies CASRVGTGDQPQHF.

The chain carries TRBV24-1 and TRBJ1-1; D unresolved. The CDR3 is 19 amino acids. CDR1 and CDR2 (germline): KGHDR, SFDVKD. Trimming left V 5 bases short and J 1 base short, with 25 bases between. CDR3 residues: CATSASTTLHYGANTEAFF. CDR3 sequence (DNA): TGTGCCACCAGTGCTTCTACAACCCTTCACTACGGTGCGAACACTGAAGCTTTCTTT.

The rearrangement uses TRBV29-1 and TRBJ2-1; 10 bases line up with TRBD2. Germline values: CDR1 SQVTM, CDR2 ANQGSEA. This CDR3 has 15 residues. Germline trimming cut 3 bases from V and 4 bases from J; bases unmatched to any gene: 6. The CDR3 sequence is CSVDPGLARYNEQFF. CDR3 coding DNA: TGCAGCGTTGATCCGGGACTAGCGCGTTACAATGAGCAGTTCTTC.

DNA for the CDR3: TGTGCCAGCAGTCTTCCAGGGGCAAATGAAAACTATGGCTACACCTTC. This codes for CASSLPGANENYGYTF. The J gene is TRBJ1-2, the V gene TRBV28; possibly TRBD1 for D (6 bases). The CDR3 extends over 16 amino acids. Germline assignment: CDR1 MDHEN and CDR2 SYDVKM. With 5 bases removed from V and 2 bases from J, the gap between germline ends came to 18 bases.

The rearrangement uses TRBV19 and TRBJ2-7; no definite D call. The CDR3 covers 14 residues. Germline assignment: CDR1 LNHDA and CDR2 SQIVND (reference sequence). Trimming cost V 1 base and J 1 base, with 8 bases left between them. This CDR3 reads CASSIVGRSYEQYF. CDR3 DNA: TGTGCCAGTAGTATAGTTGGCAGGTCCTACGAGCAGTACTTC.

The chain employs TRBV10-3 and TRBJ2-7; D may be TRBD2 (5 bases). Germline CDR1 ENHRY, CDR2 SYGVKD. The CDR3 length is 11 residues. Trimming shortened V by 5 bases and J by 7 bases, and 9 bases separated the two germline ends. The CDR3 loop is CAISIEREQYF. CDR3 DNA: TGTGCCATCAGTATAGAGCGGGAGCAGTACTTC.

This chain links TRBV27 with TRBJ2-1; D call uncertain. This CDR3 is built from 11 residues. V dropped 7 bases and J dropped 1 base, with 2 bases sitting between them. Germline V CDR1 and CDR2: MNHEY, SMNVEV (reference sequence). The CDR3 DNA is TGTGCCAGCACATCCTACAATGAGCAGTTCTTC. Residues: CASTSYNEQFF.

About this clone: This sample also contains other DNA sequences that code for the same CDR3. This chain joins TRBV5-4 and TRBJ1-2; D uncertain. This CDR3 contains 13 residues. Germline CDR1 SGHNT, CDR2 YYREEE (reference sequence). The V end lost 1 base, the J end lost 3 bases, and 7 bases lay between the germline ends. The CDR3 DNA follows: TGTGCCAGCAGCTTGAACAGAGACTATGGCTACACCTTC. This translates into CASSLNRDYGYTF.